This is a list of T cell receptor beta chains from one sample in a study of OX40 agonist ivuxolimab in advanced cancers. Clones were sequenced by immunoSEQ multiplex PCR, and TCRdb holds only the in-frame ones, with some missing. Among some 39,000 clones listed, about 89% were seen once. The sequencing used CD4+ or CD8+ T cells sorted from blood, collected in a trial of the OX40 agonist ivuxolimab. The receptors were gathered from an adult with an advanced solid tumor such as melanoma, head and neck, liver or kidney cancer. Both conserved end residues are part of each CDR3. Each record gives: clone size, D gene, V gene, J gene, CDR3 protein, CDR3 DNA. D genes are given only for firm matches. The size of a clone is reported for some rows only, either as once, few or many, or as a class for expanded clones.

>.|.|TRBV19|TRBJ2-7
CASSAAASPYEQYF
TGTGCCAGTAGTGCCGCAGCGTCCCCCTACGAGCAGTACTTC
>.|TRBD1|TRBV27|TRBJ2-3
CASSQPGQGRDTQYF
TGTGCCAGCAGTCAGCCGGGACAGGGGAGAGATACGCAGTATTTT
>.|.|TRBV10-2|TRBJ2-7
CASSPRSGSEQYF
TGCGCCAGCAGTCCCAGGTCCGGGAGCGAGCAGTACTTC
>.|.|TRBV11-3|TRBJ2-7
CASSFTGYYEQYF
TGTGCCAGCAGCTTTACAGGGTACTACGAGCAGTACTTC
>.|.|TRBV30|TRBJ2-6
CAWSAGRLFSGANVLTF
TGTGCCTGGAGTGCTGGTCGGCTGTTCTCTGGGGCCAACGTCCTGACTTTC
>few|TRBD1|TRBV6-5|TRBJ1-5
CASSRDRERQPQHF
TGTGCCAGCAGCCGGGACAGGGAGCGCCAGCCCCAGCATTTT
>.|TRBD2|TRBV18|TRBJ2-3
CASSPGLVGDTQYF
TGTGCCAGCTCCCCCGGACTAGTCGGAGATACGCAGTATTTT
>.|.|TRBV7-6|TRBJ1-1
CASSLEGFETEAFF
TGTGCCAGCAGCTTAGAGGGCTTTGAGACTGAAGCTTTCTTT
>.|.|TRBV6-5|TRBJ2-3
CASSRPGDSRDTQYF
TGTGCCAGCAGTCGACCCGGGGACTCCAGGGATACGCAGTATTTT
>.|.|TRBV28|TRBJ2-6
CASSSIAGANVLTF
TGTGCCAGCAGTTCGATAGCTGGGGCCAACGTCCTGACTTTC
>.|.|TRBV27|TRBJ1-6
CASSLIDGPSPLHF
TGTGCCAGCAGTTTGATAGATGGGCCATCACCCCTCCACTTT
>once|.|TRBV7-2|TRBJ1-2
CASSREVGANYGYTF
TGTGCCAGCAGCAGGGAGGTGGGGGCTAACTATGGCTACACCTTC
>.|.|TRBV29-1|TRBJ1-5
CSVEVGVGQPQHF
TGCAGCGTTGAAGTAGGGGTTGGTCAGCCCCAGCATTTT
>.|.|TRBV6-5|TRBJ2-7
CASNHQQYEQYF
TGTGCCAGCAACCACCAGCAATACGAGCAGTACTTC
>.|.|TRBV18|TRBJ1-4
CASSPPGTRANEKLFF
TGTGCCAGCTCACCACCCGGGACACGAGCTAATGAAAAACTGTTTTTT
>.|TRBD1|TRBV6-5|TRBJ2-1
CASTLGTASYNEQFF
TGTGCCAGCACCCTCGGGACAGCCTCCTACAATGAGCAGTTCTTC
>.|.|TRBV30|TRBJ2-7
CAWTRYSSYEQYF
TGTGCCTGGACTCGGTACAGTTCCTACGAGCAGTACTTC
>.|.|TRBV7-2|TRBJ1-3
CASSLTGASGNTIYF
TGTGCCAGCAGCCTCACAGGCGCTTCTGGAAACACCATATATTTT
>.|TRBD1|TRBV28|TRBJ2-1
CASGGQGGNEQFF
TGTGCCAGCGGGGGACAGGGGGGTAATGAGCAGTTCTTC
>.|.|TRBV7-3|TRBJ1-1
CASSSQGNTEAFF
TGTGCCAGCAGCTCCCAGGGGAACACTGAAGCTTTCTTT
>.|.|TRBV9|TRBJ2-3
CASSVAGDTQYF
TGTGCCAGCAGCGTAGCTGGGGATACGCAGTATTTT
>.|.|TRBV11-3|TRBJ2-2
CASSLVTRNTGELFF
TGTGCCAGCAGCTTAGTTACGCGCAACACCGGGGAGCTGTTTTTT
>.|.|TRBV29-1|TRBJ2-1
CSVEARSSYNEQFF
TGCAGCGTTGAGGCTAGGAGCTCCTACAATGAGCAGTTCTTC
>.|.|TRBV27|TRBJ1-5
CASSPRGQPQHF
TGTGCCAGCAGTCCCCGGGGGCAGCCCCAGCATTTT
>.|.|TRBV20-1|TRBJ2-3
CSARGSPTQYF
TGCAGTGCTAGAGGTTCCCCGACGCAGTATTTT
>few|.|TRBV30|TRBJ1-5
CAWSVREDQPQHF
TGTGCCTGGAGTGTAAGGGAAGATCAGCCCCAGCATTTT
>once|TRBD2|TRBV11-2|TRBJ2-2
CASSLVSSGTGELFF
TGTGCCAGCAGCTTAGTGTCTAGCGGGACCGGGGAGCTGTTTTTT
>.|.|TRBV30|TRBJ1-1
CAWSETGNTEAFF
TGTGCCTGGAGTGAGACAGGGAACACTGAAGCTTTCTTT
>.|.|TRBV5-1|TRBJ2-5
CASSPVGTTIQGETQYF
TGCGCCAGCAGCCCAGTCGGGACTACCATACAGGGGGAGACCCAGTACTTC
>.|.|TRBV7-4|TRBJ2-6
CASSPMSQSRANVLTF
TGTGCCAGCAGCCCGATGTCACAAAGTCGGGCCAACGTCCTGACTTTC
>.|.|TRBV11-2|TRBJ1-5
CASSLVAGKQGQPQHF
TGTGCCAGCAGCTTAGTTGCGGGTAAACAGGGTCAGCCCCAGCATTTT
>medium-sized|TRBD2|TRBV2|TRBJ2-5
CASSGISGRETQYF
TGTGCCAGCAGTGGTATTAGCGGGAGAGAGACCCAGTACTTC
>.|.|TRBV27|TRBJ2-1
CASSPRFSYNEQFF
TGTGCCAGCAGTCCCCGGTTCTCTTACAATGAGCAGTTCTTC
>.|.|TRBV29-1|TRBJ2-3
CSVEEGGRDTQYF
TGCAGCGTTGAAGAGGGGGGGCGGGATACGCAGTATTTT
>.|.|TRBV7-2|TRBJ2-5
CASSLEGRQTQYF
TGTGCCAGCAGCTTAGAGGGGAGGCAGACCCAGTACTTC
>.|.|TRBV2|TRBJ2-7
CATRISYEQYF
TGTGCCACCAGAATTTCCTACGAGCAGTACTTC
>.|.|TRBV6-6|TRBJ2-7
CASSLSGARAYEQYF
TGTGCCAGCAGTCTTTCGGGGGCGAGAGCCTACGAGCAGTACTTC
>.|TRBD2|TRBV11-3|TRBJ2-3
CASRGLAGVLDTQYF
TGTGCCAGCAGGGGACTAGCGGGAGTTTTGGATACGCAGTATTTT
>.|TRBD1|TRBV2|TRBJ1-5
CASSPDRGRGNQPQHF
TGTGCCAGCAGCCCTGACAGGGGGCGGGGTAATCAGCCCCAGCATTTT
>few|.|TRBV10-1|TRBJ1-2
CASSRTSYGYTF
TGCGCCAGCAGTCGGACTAGCTATGGCTACACCTTC
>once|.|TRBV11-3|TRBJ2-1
CASSSSLLSNEQFF
TGTGCCAGCAGCTCTTCTCTACTGAGCAATGAGCAGTTCTTC
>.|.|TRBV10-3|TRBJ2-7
CAISEAGGDEQYF
TGTGCCATCAGTGAGGCCGGCGGGGACGAGCAGTACTTC